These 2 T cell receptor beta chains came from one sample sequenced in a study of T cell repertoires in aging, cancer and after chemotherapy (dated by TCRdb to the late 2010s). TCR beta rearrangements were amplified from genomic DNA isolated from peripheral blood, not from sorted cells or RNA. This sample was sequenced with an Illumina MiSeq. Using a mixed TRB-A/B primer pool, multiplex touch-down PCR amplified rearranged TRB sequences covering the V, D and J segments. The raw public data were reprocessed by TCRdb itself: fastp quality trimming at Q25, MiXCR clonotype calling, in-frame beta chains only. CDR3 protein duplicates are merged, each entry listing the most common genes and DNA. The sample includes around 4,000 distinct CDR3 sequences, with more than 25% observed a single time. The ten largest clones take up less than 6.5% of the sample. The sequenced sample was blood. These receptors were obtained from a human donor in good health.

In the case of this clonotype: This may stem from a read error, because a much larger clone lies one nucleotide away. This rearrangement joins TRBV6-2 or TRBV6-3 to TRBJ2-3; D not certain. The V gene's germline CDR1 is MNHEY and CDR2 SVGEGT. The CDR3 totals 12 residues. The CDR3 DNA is TGTGCCATCAGTCCAGGCCCAGATACGCAGTATTTT. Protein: CAISPGPDTQYF.

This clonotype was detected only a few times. The CDR3 nucleotides read TGTGCCAGCAGGCAACACACGGCACCCCTGAACACTGAAGCTTTCTTT. Residues: CASRQHTAPLNTEAFF. V is TRBV6-2 or TRBV6-3 and J is TRBJ1-1; D remains ambiguous. Germline assignment: CDR1 MNHEY and CDR2 SVGEGT. This CDR3 is 16 amino acids long. V was pared by 6 bases and J by 0 bases, with 17 bases between.